The entry below describes one T cell receptor (beta chain). The data derive from a study of technical replicates of blood from several donors. V dropped 4 bases and J dropped 0; count of bases not matched to a gene: 2. The CDR3 extends over 14 amino acids. Looked up from germline, CDR1 is LNHDA and CDR2 is SQIVND (reference sequence). Measured with immunoSEQ multiplex PCR; TCRdb has only the in-frame clones, and not every one. This table holds more than 75,000 clones, approximately 94% found once. The sequence came from a human donor in good health. Material for sequencing was T cells isolated from PBMCs. This sequence joins TRBV19 and TRBJ1-1, with TRBD1 matching over 7 bases. This chain's CDR3 is CASSRQGVNTEAFF. The CDR3 bases are TGTGCCAGTAGTAGGCAGGGGGTGAACACTGAAGCTTTCTTT.